This TCR beta chain was observed in a study of tissue T cells after allogeneic stem cell transplantation. V was pared by 1 base and J by 1 base, with 7 bases between. Germline values: CDR1 NNHNN, CDR2 SYGAGS (reference sequence). CDR3 length: 14 amino acids. Survey-depth TCRbeta CDR3 sequencing reported V/J genes and productive frequencies. Assay: immunoSEQ multiplex PCR; the TCRdb copy retains only in-frame clones and omits some. This sample has 40,000 to 60,000 clones, with about 73% found just once. Comment on this clone: Its antigen is unknown. Gene names follow the mouse nomenclature. Read sequence stops 1 residue before the CDR3 end, and the germline J gene provides the missing end.

Whole-study results and caveats: Some tissue clones might be persisting host cells; their alloreactivity or antigen specificity was not determined. Across patients, clones rarely overlapped, yet motif clusters were shared tissue-specifically. In patients and mice, blood and spleen missed much of tissue repertoire.

The rearrangement joins TRBV13-2 to TRBJ2-4, with D maybe TRBD2 (6 bases). The sequenced sample was sorted cells pooled from one or two spleens. The TCR sequence derives from a pool of C57BL/6 mice in good health. Incomplete CDR3 DNA: TGTGCCAGCGGTGATTCTGGGGGTCAAAACACCTTGTAC. It yields the protein CASGDSGGQNTLY. The entire CDR3 reads CASGDSGGQNTLYF.